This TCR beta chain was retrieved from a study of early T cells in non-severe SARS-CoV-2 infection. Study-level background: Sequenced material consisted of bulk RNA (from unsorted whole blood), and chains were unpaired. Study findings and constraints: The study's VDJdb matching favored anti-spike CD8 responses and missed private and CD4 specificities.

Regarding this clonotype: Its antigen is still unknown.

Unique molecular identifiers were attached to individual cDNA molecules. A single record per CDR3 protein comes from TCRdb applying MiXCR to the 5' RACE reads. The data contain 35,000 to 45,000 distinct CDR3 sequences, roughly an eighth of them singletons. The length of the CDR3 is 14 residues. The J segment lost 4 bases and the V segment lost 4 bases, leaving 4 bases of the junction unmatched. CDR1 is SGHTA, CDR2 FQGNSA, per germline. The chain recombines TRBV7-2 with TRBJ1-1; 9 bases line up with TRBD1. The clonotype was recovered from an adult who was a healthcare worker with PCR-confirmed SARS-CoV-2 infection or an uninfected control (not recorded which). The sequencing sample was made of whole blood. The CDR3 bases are TGTGCCAGCAGCTACGGGACAGGGAGCACTGAAGCTTTCTTT. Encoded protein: CASSYGTGSTEAFF.